This T cell receptor (beta chain) was retrieved from a study of human T cells and chemical hapten exposure. V was cut by 1 base and J by 8 bases, with 24 bases left in between. The CDR3 length is 18 residues. CDR1 is SEHNR and CDR2 is FQNEAQ in the germline V gene (reference sequence). The sample's time point: pre-sensitization, week 0. Documented treatment: therapeutic diphenylcyclopropenone sensitization with weekly scalp DPC. Whole blood that had not been fractionated was the source of extracted total RNA. Overall study results and limits: Significantly greater numbers of large CDR3 similarity clusters came from expanded TCRs than from controls. No shift was seen in TCRs above 1 in 1000 frequency with DPC sensitization.

TCRdb itself ran the RACE reads through MiXCR, one entry per CDR3 protein. The data hold 190,000 or so distinct CDR3 sequences, with approximately 31% observed a single time. Note on this clonotype: Its antigen remains unknown.

This chain links TRBV7-9 with TRBJ1-5, with TRBD1 as a possible D gene (6 bases). The input for sequencing was whole blood, taken in connection with sensitization to the hapten diphenylcyclopropenone (DPC). This clonotype originated in a woman aged 25 to 39 with alopecia areata. Some clones in this sample may be carry-over from other donors' samples. CDR3: CASSLGAVWGADEEPQHF. CDR3 sequence (DNA): TGTGCCAGCAGCTTAGGGGCCGTTTGGGGGGCGGACGAAGAGCCCCAGCATTTT. Supplemented by reference TRBV7-9 and TRBJ1-5, the full variable domain reads DTGVSQNPRHKITKRGQNVTFRCDPISEHNRLYWYRQTLGQGPEFLTYFQNEAQLEKSRLLSDRFSAERPKGSFSTLEIQRTEQGDSAMYLCASSLGAVWGADEEPQHFGDGTRLSIL.